This TCR beta chain was captured in a study of blood T cell repertoires in COVID-19. This table comes from immunoSEQ multiplex PCR, and its TCRdb copy is limited to in-frame clones, with some not included. The sample includes fewer than 30,000 clones, 85% to 90% of them seen just once. Trimming took off 2 bases at V and 8 bases at J, with 6 bases between the two ends. CDR3 size: 12 residues. Germline loops: CDR1 MNHNY, CDR2 SVGAGI (reference sequence). This sequence joins TRBV6-6 and TRBJ1-4; D is undetermined. Source material: peripheral blood. The receptor comes from a human donor in a cohort sampled during active COVID-19. For the CDR3, the DNA is TGTGCCAGCAGTTACGGGCGCGAAAAACTGTTTTTT. Its translation: CASSYGREKLFF.